A selection of T cell receptor beta chains follows, all from one sample in a study of blood T cells in healthy people across ages. TCRdb analysed the 5' RACE reads with MiXCR anew, one entry per CDR3 protein. Here the sample spans almost 800,000 distinct CDR3 sequences, about three fifths being singletons. The sample consisted of blood. The source of these receptors is a man aged 25-45 years in good health. Each CDR3 is given with its conserved first and last residue. D genes are given only for firm matches. Not all rows give a size; the values are once, few, many and, for expanded clones, a class.

V	J	size	D	DNA	CDR3
TRBV11-2	TRBJ1-2	-	-	TGTGCCAGCAGTTCCCTGAAGGGGAAAAGCTATGGCTACACCTTC	CASSSLKGKSYGYTF
TRBV14	TRBJ2-7	-	-	TGTGCCAGCAGCCAAGGGCTGTGGCGCCCCTACGAGCAGTACTTC	CASSQGLWRPYEQYF
TRBV20-1	TRBJ2-7	once	TRBD1	TGCAGTGCGCCCGACAGGGGGAGGCTTCGTTACGAGCAGTACTTC	CSAPDRGRLRYEQYF
TRBV6-6	TRBJ1-5	-	TRBD1	TGTGCCAGCAGTATCCGGGACAGTCGAGCCCCCCCCCAGCATTTT	CASSIRDSRAPPQHF
TRBV7-3	TRBJ2-3	-	TRBD2	TGTGCCAGCAGCTTAAAGACTAGCGGGACCCACACAGATACGCAGTATTTT	CASSLKTSGTHTDTQYF
TRBV7-6	TRBJ2-1	-	-	TGTGCCAGCAGCATAAGTCAATCGCCCCTTAGGGAGCAGTTCTTC	CASSISQSPLREQFF
TRBV21-1	TRBJ2-1	-	-	TGTGCCAGCAGCAAGGCGCAGGAGGAGTTCTTC	CASSKAQEEFF
TRBV20-1	TRBJ1-5	once	-	TGCAGTGCTTCACGACAGTACTCCTACAATCAGCCCCAGCATTTT	CSASRQYSYNQPQHF
TRBV9	TRBJ2-1	-	-	TGTGCCAGCAACCTCCCCGGCGGGGAAAATAGGAATGAGCAGTTCTTC	CASNLPGGENRNEQFF
TRBV20-1	TRBJ1-2	-	TRBD1	TGCAGTGCTAGGGACAGGGTGCCCTATGGCTACACCTTC	CSARDRVPYGYTF
TRBV6-2/TRBV6-3	TRBJ2-1	few	TRBD2	TGTGCCAGCAGTTTCACCCTCCTAGCGGATACCTACAATGAGCAGTTCTTC	CASSFTLLADTYNEQFF
TRBV30	TRBJ2-3	-	TRBD2	TGTGCCTGGAGTGGGGGAGGCGGGGGGTCCGAAGATACGCAGTATTTT	CAWSGGGGGSEDTQYF
TRBV29-1	TRBJ1-1	-	-	TGCAGCGTTGAGGGGGGAGGGGGCACTGAAGCTTTCTTT	CSVEGGGGTEAFF
TRBV4-1	TRBJ2-3	-	-	TGCGCCAGCAGCCAAGAGAGGGACACAGATACGCAGTATTTT	CASSQERDTDTQYF
TRBV4-1	TRBJ2-1	once	-	TGCGCCAGCAGCCAATCGATAGATGGCTACAATGAGCAGTTCTTC	CASSQSIDGYNEQFF
TRBV20-1	TRBJ2-7	few	-	TGCAGTGCTAGGGAAGGGGGGCGTGGATACGAGCAGTACTTC	CSAREGGRGYEQYF
TRBV20-1	TRBJ2-7	few	-	TGCAGTGCTAGAATCAGCGGGTCCCCTCGGTACGAGCAGTACTTC	CSARISGSPRYEQYF
TRBV28	TRBJ2-1	-	TRBD2	TGTGCCAGCAGTTTAACCCGACTAGCTGGACACAATGAGCAGTTCTTC	CASSLTRLAGHNEQFF
TRBV7-9	TRBJ1-5	-	-	TGTGCCAGCAGTTCCTCCCTACCGGGTCAGCCCCAGCATTTT	CASSSSLPGQPQHF
TRBV20-1	TRBJ2-3	-	-	TGCAGTACCGGGAGTAGCACAGATACGCAGTATTTT	CSTGSSTDTQYF
TRBV24-1	TRBJ2-5	few	-	TGTGCCACCAGGGGGGAGGTGGAGACCCAGTACTTC	CATRGEVETQYF
TRBV6-1	TRBJ2-7	-	-	TGTGCCAGCAGTGTCCTACGCCGGTACAGCACTTACTACGAGCAGTACTTC	CASSVLRRYSTYYEQYF
TRBV20-1	TRBJ2-7	few	TRBD2	TGCAGTGCCCCCGGACTAGCGGGGGCCTACGAGCAGTACTTC	CSAPGLAGAYEQYF
TRBV5-1	TRBJ2-5	-	-	TGCGCCAGCAGCTCAGCGAACGCAGGGGCGGAGACCCAGTACTTC	CASSSANAGAETQYF
TRBV20-1	TRBJ2-1	-	TRBD2	TGCAGTGCTAGTAGGGCTAGCGGATACAATGAGCAGTTCTTC	CSASRASGYNEQFF
TRBV7-2	TRBJ1-6	few	-	TGTGCCAGCAGCTTGGGACCAGCCTCACCCCTCCACTTT	CASSLGPASPLHF
TRBV20-1	TRBJ2-7	-	-	TGCAGTGTCCAGACTGGAAGCTCCTACGAGCAGTACTTC	CSVQTGSSYEQYF